This T cell receptor (beta chain) is drawn from a study of T cell repertoires in cytomegalovirus infection. Study information: Public TCR beta signatures marked donors with CMV infection and the matching HLA. Study outcomes and limitations: Adding up the frequency of public TCR beta families identified people who carried CMV plus the relevant HLA. HLA-C-restricted TCR beta clonotypes specific for CMV led the ex vivo response.

As to this clonotype: Its specificity is not known.

The germline CDR1 and CDR2 sequences are SGHNT and YYREEE (reference sequence). V lost 4 bases and J 2 bases, leaving 12 bases between the germline ends. The CDR3 loop spans 15 amino acids. TCRdb reprocessed the reads with MiXCR, giving one entry per CDR3 protein. The sample records about 530,000 distinct CDR3 sequences, about 26% being singletons. This receptor was taken from a human donor in good health (CMV status not recorded). Some clones in this sample may be carry-over from other donors' samples. This rearrangement joins TRBV5-4 to TRBJ1-4, with D possibly being TRBD1 (6 bases). The sequencing input was PBMCs. The CDR3 region is CASSIYRVTNEKLFF. CDR3 nucleotide sequence: TGTGCCAGCAGCATCTACAGGGTTACTAATGAAAAACTGTTTTTT.